This TCR beta chain was sequenced for a study of OX40 agonist ivuxolimab in advanced cancers. A history of autoimmune disease or systemic immunosuppression excluded patients. At baseline, cycle 4 day 1, and cycle 7 day 1, blood was sampled. In germline, CDR1 is SGHVS, CDR2 FNYEAQ. CDR3 length equals 15 residues. Trimming pared 1 base from V and 3 bases from J, leaving 9 bases between. The repertoire was sequenced with immunoSEQ multiplex PCR; TCRdb's copy has only in-frame clones and lacks some. Of 100,000 or so clones in the sample, roughly nine tenths were seen once. The V gene is TRBV7-6, the J gene TRBJ2-2, with D maybe TRBD1 (5 bases). This TCR derives from an adult with an advanced solid tumor such as melanoma, head and neck, liver or kidney cancer. The material sequenced was CD4+ or CD8+ T cells sorted from blood, taken in a trial of the OX40 agonist ivuxolimab. For the CDR3, the DNA is TGTGCCAGCAGCTTAGGGGTAGGGGACACCGGGGAGCTGTTTTTT. Encoded protein: CASSLGVGDTGELFF.